This T cell receptor beta chain was captured by sequencing in a study of T cells in tuberculosis. The method was immunoSEQ multiplex PCR; TCRdb's version includes in-frame clones alone and lacks a portion of them. The sample has tens of thousands of clones; roughly nine tenths are singletons. Time point defined: new active TB diagnosis, blood taken before or within 7 days of starting treatment. Active tuberculosis patients were new diagnoses, HIV-seronegative, South African, and aged 18 years or older. The germline gives CDR1 SGHVS, CDR2 FNYEAQ. This CDR3 comprises 17 residues. Trimming removed 0 bases from V and 6 bases from J; junction bases left unmatched: 9. Study-wide results and caveats: Shorter CDR3-alpha in active tuberculosis partly drove smaller distances.

As concerns this clone: The target antigen is unknown.

The TCR was taken from an adult with tuberculosis. Some clones in this sample may be carry-over from other donors' samples. Sequencing used PBMCs, obtained at tuberculosis diagnosis. This chain joins TRBV7-6 and TRBJ2-1, with 9 nucleotides matching TRBD2. CDR3 DNA: TGTGCCAGCAGCTTAGCCTTGCGGGGCGGGGGGGCCAATGAGCAGTTCTTC. It encodes CASSLALRGGGANEQFF.